This TCR beta chain was found in a study of T cell changes during pregnancy in multiple sclerosis. The method was immunoSEQ multiplex PCR; TCRdb's version includes in-frame clones alone and lacks a portion of them. The sample has some 28,000 clones, 85% to 95% seen once; the top ten hold 0.6% to 0.9%. V dropped 3 bases and J dropped 7 bases, with 13 bases sitting between them. Looked up from germline, CDR1 is LNHDA and CDR2 is SQIVND (reference sequence). The CDR3 is 13 residues long. This clonotype was sampled from a female donor with multiple sclerosis, enrolled in a pregnancy study. This sample comprised CD4+ T cells from peripheral blood mononuclear cells, obtained in the first trimester of pregnancy. This rearrangement joins TRBV19 to TRBJ2-7; D possibly corresponds to TRBD2 (6 bases). As DNA, the CDR3 is TGTGCCAGTAGTATCTTGAATGGAGGGGAGCAGTACTTC. Protein: CASSILNGGEQYF.